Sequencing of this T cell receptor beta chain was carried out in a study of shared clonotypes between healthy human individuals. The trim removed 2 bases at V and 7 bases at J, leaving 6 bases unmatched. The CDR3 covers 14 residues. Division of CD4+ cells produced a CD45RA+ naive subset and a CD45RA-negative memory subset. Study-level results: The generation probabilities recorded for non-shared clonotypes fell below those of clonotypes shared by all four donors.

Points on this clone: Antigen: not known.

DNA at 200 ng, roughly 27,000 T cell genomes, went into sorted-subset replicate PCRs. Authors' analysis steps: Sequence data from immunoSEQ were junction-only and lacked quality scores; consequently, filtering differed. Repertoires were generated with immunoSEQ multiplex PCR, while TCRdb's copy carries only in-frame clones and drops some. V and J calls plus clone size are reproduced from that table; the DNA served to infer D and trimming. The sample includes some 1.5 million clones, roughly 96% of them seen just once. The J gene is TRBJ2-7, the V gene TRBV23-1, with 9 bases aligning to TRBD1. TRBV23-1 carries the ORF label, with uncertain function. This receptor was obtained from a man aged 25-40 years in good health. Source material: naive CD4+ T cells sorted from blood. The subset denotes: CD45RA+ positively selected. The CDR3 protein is CASSQGTGPREQYF. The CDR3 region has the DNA TGCGCCAGCAGTCAAGGGACAGGGCCCAGGGAGCAGTACTTC.